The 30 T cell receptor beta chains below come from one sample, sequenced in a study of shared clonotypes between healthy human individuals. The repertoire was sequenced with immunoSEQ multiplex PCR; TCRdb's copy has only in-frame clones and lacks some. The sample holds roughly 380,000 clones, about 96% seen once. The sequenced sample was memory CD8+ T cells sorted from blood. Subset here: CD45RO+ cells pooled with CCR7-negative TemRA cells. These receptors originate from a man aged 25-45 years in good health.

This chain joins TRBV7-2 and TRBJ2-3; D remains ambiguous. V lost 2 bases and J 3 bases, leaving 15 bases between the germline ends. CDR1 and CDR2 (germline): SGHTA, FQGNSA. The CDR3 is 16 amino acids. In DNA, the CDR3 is TGTGCCAGCAGCTTAAGAAGTAACCCGAGGACAGATACGCAGTATTTT. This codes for CASSLRSNPRTDTQYF.

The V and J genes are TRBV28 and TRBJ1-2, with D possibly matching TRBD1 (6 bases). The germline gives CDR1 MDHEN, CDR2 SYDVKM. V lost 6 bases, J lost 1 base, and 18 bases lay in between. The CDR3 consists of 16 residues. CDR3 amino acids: CASRPPDSFYNYGYTF. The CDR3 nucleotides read TGTGCCAGCAGACCTCCGGACAGCTTTTATAACTATGGCTACACCTTC.

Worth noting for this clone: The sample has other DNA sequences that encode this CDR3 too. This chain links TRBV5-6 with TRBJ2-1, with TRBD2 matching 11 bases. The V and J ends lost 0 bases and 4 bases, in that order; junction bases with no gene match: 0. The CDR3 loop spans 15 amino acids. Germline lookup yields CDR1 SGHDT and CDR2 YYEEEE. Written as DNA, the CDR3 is TGTGCCAGCAGCTTGGGACTAGCGGGGTACAATGAGCAGTTCTTC. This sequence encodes CASSLGLAGYNEQFF. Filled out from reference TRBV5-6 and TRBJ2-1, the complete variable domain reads DAGVTQSPTHLIKTRGQQVTLRCSPKSGHDTVSWYQQALGQGPQFIFQYYEEEERQRGNFPDRFSGHQFPNYSSELNVNALLLGDSALYLCASSLGLAGYNEQFFGPGTRLTVL.

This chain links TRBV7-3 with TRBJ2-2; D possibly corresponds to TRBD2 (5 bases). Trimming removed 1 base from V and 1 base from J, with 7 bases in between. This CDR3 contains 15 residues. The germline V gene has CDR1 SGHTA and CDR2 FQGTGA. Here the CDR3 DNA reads TGTGCCAGCAGCTTAAGGGCGGGGAACACCGGGGAGCTGTTTTTT. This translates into CASSLRAGNTGELFF.

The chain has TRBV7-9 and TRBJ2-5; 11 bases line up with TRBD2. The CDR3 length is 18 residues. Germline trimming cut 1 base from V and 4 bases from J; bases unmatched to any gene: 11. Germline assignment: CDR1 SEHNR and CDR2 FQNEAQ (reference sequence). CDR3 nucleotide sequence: TGTGCCAGCAGCTTAGAATGGGGACTAGCGGCCCGAGGAGAGACCCAGTACTTC. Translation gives CASSLEWGLAARGETQYF.

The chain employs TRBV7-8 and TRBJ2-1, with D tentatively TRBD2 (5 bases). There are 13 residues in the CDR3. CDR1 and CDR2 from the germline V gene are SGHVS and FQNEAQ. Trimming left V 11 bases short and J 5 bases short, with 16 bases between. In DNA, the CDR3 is TGTGCCTCGACGGTAGCGACTCACAATGAGCAGTTCTTC. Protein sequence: CASTVATHNEQFF.

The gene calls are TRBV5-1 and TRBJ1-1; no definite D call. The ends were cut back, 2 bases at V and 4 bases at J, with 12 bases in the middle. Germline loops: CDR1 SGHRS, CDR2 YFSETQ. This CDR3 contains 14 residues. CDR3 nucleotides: TGCGCCAGCAGCTTATTGTTCGAGGGCACTGAAGCTTTCTTT. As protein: CASSLLFEGTEAFF.

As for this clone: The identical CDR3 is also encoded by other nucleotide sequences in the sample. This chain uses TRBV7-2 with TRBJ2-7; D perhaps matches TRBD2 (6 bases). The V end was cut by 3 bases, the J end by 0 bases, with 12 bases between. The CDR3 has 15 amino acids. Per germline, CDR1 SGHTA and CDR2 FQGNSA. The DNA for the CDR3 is TGTGCCAGCAGCTTTCTTAGCGGAAGCTCCTACGAGCAGTACTTC. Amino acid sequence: CASSFLSGSSYEQYF.

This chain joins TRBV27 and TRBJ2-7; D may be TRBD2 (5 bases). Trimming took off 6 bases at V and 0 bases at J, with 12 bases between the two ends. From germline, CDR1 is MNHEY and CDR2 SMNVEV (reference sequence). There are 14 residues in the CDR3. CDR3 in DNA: TGTGCCAGCAGGATCTCCGGGGTCTCCTACGAGCAGTACTTC. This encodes CASRISGVSYEQYF.

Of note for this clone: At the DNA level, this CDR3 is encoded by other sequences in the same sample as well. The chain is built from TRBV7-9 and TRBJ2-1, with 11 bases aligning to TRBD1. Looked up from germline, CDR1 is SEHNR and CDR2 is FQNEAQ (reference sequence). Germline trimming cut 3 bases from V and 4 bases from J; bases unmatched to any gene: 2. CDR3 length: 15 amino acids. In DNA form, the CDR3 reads TGTGCCAGCAGCTTCCGGGACAGGGGGTACAATGAGCAGTTCTTC. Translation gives CASSFRDRGYNEQFF.

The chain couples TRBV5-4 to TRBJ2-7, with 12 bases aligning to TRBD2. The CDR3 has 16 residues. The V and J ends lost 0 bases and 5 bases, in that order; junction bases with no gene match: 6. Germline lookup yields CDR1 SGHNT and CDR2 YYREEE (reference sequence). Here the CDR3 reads CASSLGGLAGGNEQYF. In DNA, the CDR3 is TGTGCCAGCAGCTTGGGGGGCCTAGCGGGAGGGAACGAGCAGTACTTC.

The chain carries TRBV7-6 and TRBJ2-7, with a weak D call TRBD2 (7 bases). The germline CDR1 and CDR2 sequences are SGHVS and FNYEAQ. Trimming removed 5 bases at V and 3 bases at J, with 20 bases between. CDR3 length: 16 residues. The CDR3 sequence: CASSPARGGRGYEQYF. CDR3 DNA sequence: TGTGCCAGCAGCCCGGCCAGGGGAGGGCGGGGCTACGAGCAGTACTTC.

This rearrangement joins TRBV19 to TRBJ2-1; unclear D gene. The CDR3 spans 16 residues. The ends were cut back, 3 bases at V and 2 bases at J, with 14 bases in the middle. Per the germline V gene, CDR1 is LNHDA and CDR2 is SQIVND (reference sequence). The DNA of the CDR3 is TGTGCCAGTAGTATGAACGGAGACACAACCTACAATGAGCAGTTCTTC. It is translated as CASSMNGDTTYNEQFF.

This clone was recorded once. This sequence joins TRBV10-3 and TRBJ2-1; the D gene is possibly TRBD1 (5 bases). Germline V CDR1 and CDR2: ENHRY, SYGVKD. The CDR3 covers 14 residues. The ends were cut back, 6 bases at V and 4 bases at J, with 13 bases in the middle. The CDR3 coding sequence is TGTGCCATCAGAGAGGTGGACACTTACAATGAGCAGTTCTTC. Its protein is CAIREVDTYNEQFF.

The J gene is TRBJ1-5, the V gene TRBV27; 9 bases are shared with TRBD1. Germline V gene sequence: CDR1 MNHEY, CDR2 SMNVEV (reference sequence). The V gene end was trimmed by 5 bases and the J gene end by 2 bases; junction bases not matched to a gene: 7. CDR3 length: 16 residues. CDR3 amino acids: CASSKQGALRNQPQHF. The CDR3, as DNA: TGTGCCAGCAGTAAACAGGGGGCCTTGCGCAATCAGCCCCAGCATTTT.

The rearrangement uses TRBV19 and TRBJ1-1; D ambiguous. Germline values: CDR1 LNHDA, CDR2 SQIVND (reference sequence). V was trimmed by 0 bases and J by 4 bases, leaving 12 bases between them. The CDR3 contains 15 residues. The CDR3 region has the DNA TGTGCCAGTAGTATAGATCACGGCAATAGCACTGAAGCTTTCTTT. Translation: CASSIDHGNSTEAFF.

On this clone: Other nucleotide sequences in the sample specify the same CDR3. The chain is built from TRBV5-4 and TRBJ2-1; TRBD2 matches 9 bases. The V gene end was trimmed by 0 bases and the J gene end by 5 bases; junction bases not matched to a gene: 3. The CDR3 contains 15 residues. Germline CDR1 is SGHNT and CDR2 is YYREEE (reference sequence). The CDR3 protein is CASSLGLAGNNEQFF. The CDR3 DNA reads TGTGCCAGCAGCTTGGGTCTAGCGGGAAACAATGAGCAGTTCTTC.

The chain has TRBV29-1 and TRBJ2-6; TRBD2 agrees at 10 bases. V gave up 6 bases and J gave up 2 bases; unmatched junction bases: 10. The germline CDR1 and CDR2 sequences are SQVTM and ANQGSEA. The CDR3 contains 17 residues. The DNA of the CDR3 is TGCAGCGTGCCCCCCCTAGCGGGAGTTACTGGGGCCAACGTCCTGACTTTC. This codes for CSVPPLAGVTGANVLTF.

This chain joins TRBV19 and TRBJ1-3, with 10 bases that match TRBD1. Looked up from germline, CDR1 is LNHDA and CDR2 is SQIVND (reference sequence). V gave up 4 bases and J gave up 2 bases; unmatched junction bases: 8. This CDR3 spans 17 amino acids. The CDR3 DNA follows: TGTGCCAGTAGTAAGGGGCCGGGACAGGGGACTGGAAACACCATATATTTT. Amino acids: CASSKGPGQGTGNTIYF.

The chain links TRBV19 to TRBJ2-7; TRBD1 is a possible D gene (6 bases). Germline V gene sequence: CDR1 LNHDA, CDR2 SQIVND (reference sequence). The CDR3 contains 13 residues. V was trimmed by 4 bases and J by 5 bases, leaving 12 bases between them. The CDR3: CASSTRDNHEQYF. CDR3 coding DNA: TGTGCCAGTAGTACGAGGGACAACCACGAGCAGTACTTC.

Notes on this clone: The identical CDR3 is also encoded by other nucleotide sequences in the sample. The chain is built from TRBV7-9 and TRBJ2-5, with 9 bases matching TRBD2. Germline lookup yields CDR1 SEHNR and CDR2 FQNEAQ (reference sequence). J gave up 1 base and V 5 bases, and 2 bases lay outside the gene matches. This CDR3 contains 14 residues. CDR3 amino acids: CASSPGLAQETQYF. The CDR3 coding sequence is TGTGCCAGCAGCCCGGGACTAGCCCAAGAGACCCAGTACTTC.

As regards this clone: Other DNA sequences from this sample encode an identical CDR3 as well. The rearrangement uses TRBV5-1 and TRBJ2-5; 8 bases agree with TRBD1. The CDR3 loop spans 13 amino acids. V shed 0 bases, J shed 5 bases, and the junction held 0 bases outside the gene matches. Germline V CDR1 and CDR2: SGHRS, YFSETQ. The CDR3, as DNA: TGCGCCAGCAGCTTGGGACAGGGGGAGACCCAGTACTTC. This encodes CASSLGQGETQYF.

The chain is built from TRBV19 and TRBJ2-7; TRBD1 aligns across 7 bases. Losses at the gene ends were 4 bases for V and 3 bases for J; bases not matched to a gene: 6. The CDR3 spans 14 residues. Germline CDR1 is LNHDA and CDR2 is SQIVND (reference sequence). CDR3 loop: CASSTTTGNYEQYF. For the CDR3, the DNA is TGTGCCAGTAGTACGACGACAGGGAACTACGAGCAGTACTTC.

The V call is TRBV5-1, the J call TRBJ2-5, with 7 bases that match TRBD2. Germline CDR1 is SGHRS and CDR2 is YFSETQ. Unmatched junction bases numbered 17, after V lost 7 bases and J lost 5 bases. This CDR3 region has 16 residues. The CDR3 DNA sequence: TGCGCCAGCGCCCTCCGCGCAGCGGGAAATGGGGAGACCCAGTACTTC. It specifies CASALRAAGNGETQYF.

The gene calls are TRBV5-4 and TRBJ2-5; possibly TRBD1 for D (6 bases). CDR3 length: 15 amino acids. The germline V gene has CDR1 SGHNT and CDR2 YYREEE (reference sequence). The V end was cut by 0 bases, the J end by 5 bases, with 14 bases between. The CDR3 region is CASSLGGRGGETQYF. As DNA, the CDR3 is TGTGCCAGCAGCTTGGGAGGCAGGGGTGGGGAGACCCAGTACTTC.

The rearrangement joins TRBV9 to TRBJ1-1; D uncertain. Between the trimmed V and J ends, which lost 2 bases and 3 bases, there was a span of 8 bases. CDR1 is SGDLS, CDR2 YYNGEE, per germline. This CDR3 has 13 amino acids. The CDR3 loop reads CASSVLVDTEAFF. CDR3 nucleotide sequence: TGTGCCAGCAGCGTGTTAGTGGACACTGAAGCTTTCTTT.

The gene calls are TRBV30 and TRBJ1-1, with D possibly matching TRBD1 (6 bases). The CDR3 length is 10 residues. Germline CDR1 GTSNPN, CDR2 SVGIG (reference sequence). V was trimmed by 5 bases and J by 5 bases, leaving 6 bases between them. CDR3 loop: CAWDRTEAFF. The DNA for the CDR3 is TGTGCCTGGGACAGGACTGAAGCTTTCTTT.

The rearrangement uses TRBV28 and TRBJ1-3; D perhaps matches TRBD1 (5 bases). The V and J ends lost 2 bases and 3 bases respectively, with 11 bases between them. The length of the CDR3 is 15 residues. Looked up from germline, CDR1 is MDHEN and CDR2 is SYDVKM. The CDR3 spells CASSLGTAIGNTIYF. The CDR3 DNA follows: TGTGCCAGCAGTTTAGGGACCGCCATTGGAAACACCATATATTTT.

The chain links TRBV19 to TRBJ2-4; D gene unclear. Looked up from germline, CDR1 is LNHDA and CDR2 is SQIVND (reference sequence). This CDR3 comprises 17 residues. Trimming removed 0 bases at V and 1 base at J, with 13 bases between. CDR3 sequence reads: CASSIDRAFFAKNIQYF. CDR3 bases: TGTGCCAGTAGTATAGATCGGGCCTTCTTCGCCAAAAACATTCAGTACTTC.

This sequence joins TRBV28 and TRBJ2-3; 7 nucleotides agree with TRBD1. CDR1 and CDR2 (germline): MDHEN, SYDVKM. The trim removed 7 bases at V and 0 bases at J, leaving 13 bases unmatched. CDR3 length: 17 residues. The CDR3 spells CASTRPGTATSTDTQYF. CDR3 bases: TGTGCCAGCACCCGCCCCGGGACAGCCACTAGCACAGATACGCAGTATTTT.